These T cell receptor beta chains were read from a single sample in a study of cytomegalovirus exposure and HLA in healthy donors. Assay: immunoSEQ multiplex PCR; the TCRdb copy retains only in-frame clones and omits some. The table lists about 85,000 clones, 80% of them singletons. Sequenced sample: PBMCs. The receptors stem from a man aged 45 to 65 in good health and CMV-seropositive. CDR3s include the opening cysteine and the closing phenylalanine or tryptophan. A D gene is named only where the DNA matches it firmly. Clone size is stated in some rows and not others, as once, few, many or a class when expanded.

J gene | V gene | clone size | D gene | CDR3 DNA | CDR3 protein
TRBJ1-1 | TRBV4-3 | - | - | TGCGCCAGCAGCCAAGTTGGAGGCACTGAAGCTTTCTTT | CASSQVGGTEAFF
TRBJ2-2 | TRBV15 | - | - | TGTGCCACCAGCAGAGATTATAGCACTGGCACCGGGGAGCTGTTTTTT | CATSRDYSTGTGELFF
TRBJ2-2 | TRBV30 | - | TRBD2 | TGTGCCTGGAAGTGGGTAGCGGGAGGATCGAACACCGGGGAGCTGTTTTTT | CAWKWVAGGSNTGELFF
TRBJ2-1 | TRBV11-2 | - | TRBD2 | TGTGCCAGCAGCTTAGGCCGGGAGGGAAGCTCCTACAATGAGCAGTTCTTC | CASSLGREGSSYNEQFF
TRBJ2-1 | TRBV19 | - | TRBD2 | TGTGCCAGTAGTGCCCGGGACTACTTTGTGTTGGTGCAGTTCTTC | CASSARDYFVLVQFF
TRBJ2-6 | TRBV6-5 | once | - | TGTGCCAGCAGTTCAGGGATAACGGGCGGGGCCAACGGCCTGACTTTC | CASSSGITGGANGLTF
TRBJ2-3 | TRBV7-9 | - | TRBD2 | TGTGCCAGCAGCCTCGGGGGGATATGGAGCACAGATACGCAGTATTTT | CASSLGGIWSTDTQYF
TRBJ2-7 | TRBV7-9 | - | TRBD2 | TGTGCCAGCAGCTTAGCCGAACTAGCGGGAGGGCCGAGGGACGAGCAGTACTTC | CASSLAELAGGPRDEQYF
TRBJ2-2 | TRBV10-3 | - | TRBD1 | TGTGCCATCATTGGACAGGCCGTGGCCGGGGAGCTGTTTTTT | CAIIGQAVAGELFF
TRBJ1-5 | TRBV10-1 | - | - | TGCGCCAGCAGTGAGTCAGGGGGATCTAGTCAGCCCCAGCATTTT | CASSESGGSSQPQHF
TRBJ1-5 | TRBV5-6 | - | - | TGTGCCAGCAGCTTGCTCTGGGGGGACGGTCAGCCCCAGCATTTT | CASSLLWGDGQPQHF
TRBJ2-3 | TRBV15 | - | TRBD2 | TGTGCCACCAGCCCCGGGACTAGCGGGAGTGAGGGCACAGATACGCAGTATTTT | CATSPGTSGSEGTDTQYF
TRBJ2-6 | TRBV5-1 | - | - | TGCGCCAGCAGCTTTACGTCAGGCTCTGGGGCCAACGTCCTGACTTTC | CASSFTSGSGANVLTF
TRBJ2-1 | TRBV9 | - | TRBD2 | TGTGCCAGCAGCTCCCTTGTGGGGGGGAGGGGTGAGCAGTTCTTC | CASSSLVGGRGEQFF
TRBJ1-4 | TRBV6-5 | - | TRBD1 | TGTGCCAGCAGTTACACCTTAAGGGGGCGAGGTGAAAAACTGTTTTTT | CASSYTLRGRGEKLFF
TRBJ2-1 | TRBV10-3 | few | TRBD2 | TGTGCCATCCGCGGGACTAGTCATGAGCAGTTCTTC | CAIRGTSHEQFF
TRBJ1-5 | TRBV7-2 | few | TRBD1 | TGTGCCAGCAGCTCACAGGGGAATCGAGATCAGCCCCAGCATTTT | CASSSQGNRDQPQHF
TRBJ1-2 | TRBV29-1 | - | - | TGCAGCGTTGAAGAAACCGGTTATGGCTACACCTTC | CSVEETGYGYTF
TRBJ1-5 | TRBV4-1 | - | - | TGCGCCAGCAGCCAGGGGGGAGGAGATCAGCCCCAGCATTTT | CASSQGGGDQPQHF
TRBJ1-1 | TRBV5-1 | - | - | TGCGCCAGCAAGTATTTCGGGGGGCAAGTCTCTAACACTGAAGCTTTCTTT | CASKYFGGQVSNTEAFF
TRBJ2-3 | TRBV19 | - | TRBD1 | TGTGCCAGTAGCGACAGGGGGCAGACAGATACGCAGTATTTT | CASSDRGQTDTQYF
TRBJ2-3 | TRBV7-9 | - | - | TGTGCCAGCAGCTTAGGAGGGTCTGCGCAGTATTTT | CASSLGGSAQYF
TRBJ2-3 | TRBV19 | - | TRBD2 | TGTGCCAGTAGTATAGCCCACGGGCTAGCGGGGAGGGAAGATACGCAGTATTTT | CASSIAHGLAGREDTQYF
TRBJ2-1 | TRBV6-5 | - | - | TGTGCCAGCAGTTCCCTCCTAGCGAATGAGCAGTTCTTC | CASSSLLANEQFF
TRBJ2-1 | TRBV6-5 | - | - | TGTGCCAGCAGGGACTGGGGGCGGGAGAGGAATGAGCAGTTCTTC | CASRDWGRERNEQFF
TRBJ2-2 | TRBV18 | once | TRBD1 | TGTGCCAGCTCACCATTTACGACAGGGGCCAACACCGGGGAGCTGTTTTTT | CASSPFTTGANTGELFF
TRBJ2-5 | TRBV4-1 | - | TRBD2 | TGCGCCAGCAGCCAAGATTGGGGAGCGGGAGTCGGCGAGACCCAGTACTTC | CASSQDWGAGVGETQYF
TRBJ2-3 | TRBV2 | - | - | TGTGCCAGCAGTGACCGGACGGGGGCAGATACGCAGTATTTT | CASSDRTGADTQYF
TRBJ2-5 | TRBV6-5 | - | TRBD2 | TGTGCCAGCAGTTCTACTAGCGGGAGGGCCTTAGAGACCCAGTACTTC | CASSSTSGRALETQYF
TRBJ2-1 | TRBV19 | once | - | TGTGCCAGTAGTATCTCCGCAGGGGCGGCGTTCTTC | CASSISAGAAFF
TRBJ2-6 | TRBV5-1 | - | - | TGCGCCAGCAGCTTTTCTGGGGCCAACGGCCTGACTTTC | CASSFSGANGLTF
TRBJ2-1 | TRBV27 | - | TRBD1 | TGTGCCAGCAGTTTCAGACAGGGGAGCTACAATGAGCAGTTCTTC | CASSFRQGSYNEQFF
TRBJ2-1 | TRBV5-1 | - | - | TGCGCCAGCAGCCCCATTAGCGGAGGTAGCTCCTACAATGAGCAGTTCTTC | CASSPISGGSSYNEQFF
TRBJ1-2 | TRBV5-6 | - | TRBD1 | TGTGCCAGCAGCCCGACAACACAGGGGCACTATGGCTACACCTTC | CASSPTTQGHYGYTF
TRBJ2-6 | TRBV4-2 | - | TRBD2 | TGTGCCAGCAGCCAAGAAAAGCGGGAGGCTTCTGGGGCCAACGGCCTGACTTTC | CASSQEKREASGANGLTF
TRBJ2-7 | TRBV30 | once | - | TGTGCCTGGATTCGGACAAACGAGCAGTACTTC | CAWIRTNEQYF
TRBJ2-1 | TRBV30 | - | TRBD1 | TGTGCCTGGAGTGTGAGGACAGGAGGATACAATGAGCAGTTCTTC | CAWSVRTGGYNEQFF
TRBJ2-1 | TRBV6-5 | - | TRBD2 | TGTGCCAGCAGTTACGGTAGCGGGAGAGACGGGGAGCAGTTCTTC | CASSYGSGRDGEQFF
TRBJ2-5 | TRBV19 | - | - | TGTGCCAGTAGTATAACGGGTCAAGAGACCCAGTACTTC | CASSITGQETQYF
TRBJ1-2 | TRBV7-9 | - | TRBD1 | TGTTCCAGCAGCTTAGGGGGACAGTCCTATGGCTACACCTTC | CSSSLGGQSYGYTF
TRBJ2-7 | TRBV23-1 | - | - | TGCGCCAGCAGTCAACCTCCCGTGTCAGGGATGGCCTACGAGCAGTACTTC | CASSQPPVSGMAYEQYF
TRBJ2-2 | TRBV19 | - | TRBD1 | TGTGCCAGTAGTCCCAGGACAGGCGGGAACACCGGGGAGCTGTTTTTT | CASSPRTGGNTGELFF
TRBJ2-6 | TRBV30 | - | TRBD2 | TGTGCCTGGGGTAGCGGGGTCTTGGCCAACGGCCTGACTTTC | CAWGSGVLANGLTF